This T cell receptor (beta chain) was identified during a study of T cell clones after liver transplantation (dated by TCRdb to between 2018 and 2021). Study-wide context: ITN030ST, the source of the samples, was a randomized trial that attempted immunosuppression withdrawal within 2 years of liver transplantation. Donor-reactive T cell clones were identified using TCRbeta sequencing after a pre-transplant mixed lymphocyte reaction and were then followed in post-transplant blood. As an antigen-independent comparator for donor-reactive sequences, third party-reactive TCRbeta sequences were also identified from pre-transplant MLRs. Three of the eight recipients were HCV-positive; the others were transplanted for non-autoimmune, non-viral indications. Subjects received no induction therapy and standard immunosuppression until randomization at 12-24 months post-transplant. Tolerance meant complete immunosuppression withdrawal for at least one year without liver enzymes rising beyond twice the upper limit of normal. Blood samples were collected pre-transplant, then pre-randomization ahead of withdrawal, and finally post-randomization once withdrawal had either been completed or failed. Of the 8 liver transplant recipients making up the studied cohort, 3 were classified as tolerant and 5 as non-tolerant.

Per the publication, the time point label means: pre-transplant. Thawed unstimulated PBMCs were stained for CD3, CD4 and CD8 and FACS-sorted into CD3+CD4+ and CD3+CD8+ populations. Randomization to immunosuppression withdrawal applied to every one of the 8 studied subjects. Genomic DNA was isolated with the Qiagen DNeasy Blood and Tissue Kit. For CDR1 and CDR2, the germline V gene lists MDHEN and SYDVKM. The CDR3 goes from the cysteine to the phenylalanine over 14 residues. This entry keeps only the CDR3 DNA: 42 bases, framed from base 1. The germline ends are 10 bases apart after V is trimmed by 7 bases and J by 0 bases. Frozen genomic DNA underwent high-throughput TCRbeta CDR3 sequencing by immunoSEQ, including PCR amplification, mapping, bias correction and internal controls. Under the source paper's analysis protocol: Productive rearrangements were retained, and unique TCRbeta sequences were defined by the CDR3 nucleotide sequence together with the V and J gene. Donor-reactive sequences required at least 5-fold expansion in CFSE-low cells versus unstimulated pre-transplant cells and at least 0.01% frequency. Per-subject minimum frequency thresholds, based on the lowest-template unstimulated sample, ensured at least 90% detection power. Jensen-Shannon divergence between the top 1000 TCRbeta sequences post- versus pre-transplant served as the measure of repertoire turnover. Two-sided Fisher's exact tests were used to test for changes in the detection of donor-reactive sequences. As stored in TCRdb, this immuneACCESS dataset retains in-frame rearrangements with V and J assigned. A fraction of the clones does not appear; measured against another copy, unresolved V genes explain less than half of the discrepancy, and the remainder lacks a known reason. D and trimming were read from the DNA, whereas the V and J calls and clone size are those reported in that table. The sample table shows over 50,000 clones, and roughly 80% are seen once. Around 8.5% of the sample is held by the ten biggest clonotypes.

What the study reported, not specific to this receptor: After accounting for repertoire turnover, donor-reactive detection was significantly reduced in 7 of 8 subjects for CD4 and 8 of 8 for CD8. In most of the 8 subjects, regardless of tolerance or HCV status, circulating donor-reactive CD4 TCRbeta sequences dropped significantly post-transplant. Because no allograft tissue specimens were available, donor-reactive T cells may have migrated into the graft instead of being deleted. Low numbers of available donor cells limited the measurable donor-reactive repertoire in two subjects. Conclusions were preliminary, limited by small, heterogeneous patient numbers and non-standardized post-transplant time points. A greater decline was seen for donor-reactive sequences than for third party-reactive sequences, suggesting partial antigen-specific deletion unrelated to withdrawal success.

About this clone itself: What this receptor recognizes is not known. No per-base quality is available; no much larger clone lies one base away.

The specimen comprised CD4+ T cells from blood, sampled before liver transplant. The sequence came from a human donor who received a liver transplant. The sequence links TRBV28 to TRBJ2-1; too little of a D gene remains to name it. The CDR3 protein is CASKRQSSYNEQFF. The sequenced DNA is TGTGCCAGCAAGAGACAAAGCTCCTACAATGAGCAGTTCTTC.